This is a list of T cell receptor beta chains from one sample in a study of shared clonotypes between healthy human individuals. Method: immunoSEQ multiplex PCR; TCRdb's copy keeps in-frame clones and lacks some. The data show 950,000 to 1,300,000 clones, around 76% seen once. The sequencing input was memory CD4+ T cells sorted from blood. Every receptor here comes from a man in his late teens or twenties in good health. The CDR3 runs from the conserved cysteine through the conserved F or W. The D gene is left open where the match is weak. Size tells how often a clone was seen (once, few, many) or the class of an expanded clone, and some rows leave it out.

abundance: NA
j_gene: TRBJ1-1
v_gene: TRBV4-3
d_gene: NA
CDR3aa: CASSQVSSGEAFF
CDR3nt: TGCGCCAGCAGCCAAGTTTCCTCGGGTGAAGCTTTCTTT

abundance: NA
j_gene: TRBJ2-1
v_gene: TRBV20-1
d_gene: NA
CDR3aa: CSAGAGPEQFF
CDR3nt: TGCAGTGCTGGAGCGGGTCCAGAGCAGTTCTTC

abundance: NA
j_gene: TRBJ2-3
v_gene: TRBV2
d_gene: NA
CDR3aa: CATRGRVTDTQYF
CDR3nt: TGTGCCACTCGGGGGCGCGTCACAGATACGCAGTATTTT

abundance: NA
j_gene: TRBJ2-5
v_gene: TRBV6-5
d_gene: NA
CDR3aa: CASSPRGDGTQYF
CDR3nt: TGTGCCAGCAGCCCAAGGGGGGATGGGACCCAGTACTTC

abundance: NA
j_gene: TRBJ2-3
v_gene: TRBV9
d_gene: NA
CDR3aa: CASSVGLARGDTQYF
CDR3nt: TGTGCCAGCAGCGTGGGACTCGCGCGGGGAGATACGCAGTATTTT

abundance: NA
j_gene: TRBJ2-2
v_gene: TRBV19
d_gene: TRBD2
CDR3aa: CASSIPAGGNTGELFF
CDR3nt: TGTGCCAGTAGTATCCCAGCGGGGGGGAACACCGGGGAGCTGTTTTTT

abundance: NA
j_gene: TRBJ2-7
v_gene: TRBV14
d_gene: NA
CDR3aa: CASSQDGKKQYF
CDR3nt: TGTGCCAGCAGCCAAGATGGGAAGAAGCAGTACTTC

abundance: NA
j_gene: TRBJ1-6
v_gene: TRBV7-2
d_gene: TRBD1
CDR3aa: CASSLWGQPLHF
CDR3nt: TGTGCCAGCAGCTTATGGGGACAGCCCCTCCACTTT

abundance: NA
j_gene: TRBJ2-7
v_gene: TRBV30
d_gene: NA
CDR3aa: CAWSVSGAEQYF
CDR3nt: TGTGCCTGGAGTGTATCGGGGGCCGAGCAGTACTTC

abundance: NA
j_gene: TRBJ1-6
v_gene: TRBV6-1
d_gene: NA
CDR3aa: CASSEGGTGSPLHF
CDR3nt: TGTGCCAGCAGTGAAGGAGGTACCGGTTCACCCCTCCACTTT

abundance: NA
j_gene: TRBJ1-1
v_gene: TRBV7-2
d_gene: NA
CDR3aa: CASSLAGNTEAFF
CDR3nt: TGTGCCAGCAGCTTAGCGGGAAACACTGAAGCTTTCTTT

abundance: few
j_gene: TRBJ2-1
v_gene: TRBV5-1
d_gene: TRBD2
CDR3aa: CATSPAGGPYNEQFF
CDR3nt: TGCGCCACCTCCCCGGCGGGGGGGCCCTACAATGAGCAGTTCTTC

abundance: NA
j_gene: TRBJ1-5
v_gene: TRBV19
d_gene: NA
CDR3aa: CASISMGNSNQPQHF
CDR3nt: TGTGCCAGTATATCGATGGGAAATAGCAATCAGCCCCAGCATTTT

abundance: NA
j_gene: TRBJ2-1
v_gene: TRBV4-2
d_gene: TRBD2
CDR3aa: CASSQDAGGGTTYNEQFF
CDR3nt: TGTGCCAGCAGCCAAGATGCTGGCGGGGGGACCACCTACAATGAGCAGTTCTTC

abundance: NA
j_gene: TRBJ2-7
v_gene: TRBV12-5
d_gene: TRBD2
CDR3aa: CASGRRGVRYEQYF
CDR3nt: TGTGCTAGTGGTCGGCGGGGGGTGAGGTACGAGCAGTACTTC

abundance: NA
j_gene: TRBJ1-5
v_gene: TRBV6-5
d_gene: NA
CDR3aa: CASSRGRLEPQHF
CDR3nt: TGTGCCAGCAGTCGAGGTCGGCTGGAGCCCCAGCATTTT

abundance: NA
j_gene: TRBJ1-1
v_gene: TRBV7-8
d_gene: NA
CDR3aa: CASSPRSGEDTEAFF
CDR3nt: TGTGCCAGCAGCCCCCGCAGCGGGGAGGACACTGAAGCTTTCTTT

abundance: NA
j_gene: TRBJ2-7
v_gene: TRBV6-5
d_gene: TRBD1
CDR3aa: CASSYGTGYEQYF
CDR3nt: TGTGCCAGCAGTTACGGGACAGGTTACGAGCAGTACTTC

abundance: once
j_gene: TRBJ2-7
v_gene: TRBV5-1
d_gene: TRBD2
CDR3aa: CASSWTSGISYEQYF
CDR3nt: TGCGCCAGCAGCTGGACTAGCGGGATCTCCTACGAGCAGTACTTC

abundance: NA
j_gene: TRBJ1-1
v_gene: TRBV30
d_gene: NA
CDR3aa: CACPQTVNTEAFF
CDR3nt: TGTGCCTGCCCTCAGACTGTGAACACTGAAGCTTTCTTT

abundance: once
j_gene: TRBJ2-5
v_gene: TRBV5-4
d_gene: TRBD2
CDR3aa: CASGLAGVQETQYF
CDR3nt: TGTGCCAGCGGACTAGCGGGGGTTCAAGAGACCCAGTACTTC

abundance: once
j_gene: TRBJ1-2
v_gene: TRBV7-3
d_gene: NA
CDR3aa: CASSSDGNYGYTF
CDR3nt: TGTGCCAGCAGCTCGGACGGAAACTATGGCTACACCTTC

abundance: NA
j_gene: TRBJ1-4
v_gene: TRBV6-9
d_gene: NA
CDR3aa: CASSDEKLFF
CDR3nt: TGTGCCAGCAGTGATGAAAAACTGTTTTTT

abundance: NA
j_gene: TRBJ2-7
v_gene: TRBV6-6
d_gene: NA
CDR3aa: CASSSDIPSSYEQYF
CDR3nt: TGTGCCAGCAGCTCTGACATTCCAAGCTCCTACGAGCAGTACTTC

abundance: NA
j_gene: TRBJ2-3
v_gene: TRBV28
d_gene: TRBD2
CDR3aa: CASSLGTSGPDTQYF
CDR3nt: TGTGCCAGCAGTCTCGGGACTAGCGGCCCAGATACGCAGTATTTT

abundance: NA
j_gene: TRBJ2-7
v_gene: TRBV7-6
d_gene: TRBD2
CDR3aa: CASSFRRLAGPTEQYF
CDR3nt: TGTGCCAGCAGCTTCAGAAGACTAGCGGGGCCTACGGAGCAGTACTTC

abundance: few
j_gene: TRBJ1-5
v_gene: TRBV19
d_gene: NA
CDR3aa: CASSIVSYNQPQHF
CDR3nt: TGTGCCAGTAGTATCGTAAGCTACAATCAGCCCCAGCATTTT

abundance: NA
j_gene: TRBJ2-5
v_gene: TRBV18
d_gene: TRBD2
CDR3aa: CASSPGLAGEGHF
CDR3nt: TGTGCCAGCTCACCGGGACTAGCGGGAGAGGGACACTTC